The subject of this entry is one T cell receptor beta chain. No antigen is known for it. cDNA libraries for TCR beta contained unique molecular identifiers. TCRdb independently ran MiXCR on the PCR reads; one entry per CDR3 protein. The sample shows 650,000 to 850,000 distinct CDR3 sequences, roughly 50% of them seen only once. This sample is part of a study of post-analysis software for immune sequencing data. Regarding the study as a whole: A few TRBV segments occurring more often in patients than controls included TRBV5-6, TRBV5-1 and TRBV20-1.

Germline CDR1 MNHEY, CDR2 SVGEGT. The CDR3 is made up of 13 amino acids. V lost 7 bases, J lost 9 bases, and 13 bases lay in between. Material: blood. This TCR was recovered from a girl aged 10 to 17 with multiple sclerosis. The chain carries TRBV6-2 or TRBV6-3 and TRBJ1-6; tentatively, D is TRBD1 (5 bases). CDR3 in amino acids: CASIDSRGSPLHF. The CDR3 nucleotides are TGTGCCAGCATCGACAGTCGCGGTTCACCCCTCCACTTT.